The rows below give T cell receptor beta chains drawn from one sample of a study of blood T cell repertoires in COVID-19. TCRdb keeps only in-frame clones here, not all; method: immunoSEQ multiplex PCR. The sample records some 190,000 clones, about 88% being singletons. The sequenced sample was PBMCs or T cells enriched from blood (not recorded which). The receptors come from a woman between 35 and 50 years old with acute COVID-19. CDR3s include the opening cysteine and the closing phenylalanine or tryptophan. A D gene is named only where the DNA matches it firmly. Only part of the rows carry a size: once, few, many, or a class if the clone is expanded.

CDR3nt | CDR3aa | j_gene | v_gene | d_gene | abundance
TGTGCCAGCAGCTTAGGCAGTAGCGGGAGGGCCTACGAGCAGTACTTC | CASSLGSSGRAYEQYF | TRBJ2-7 | TRBV7-2 | TRBD2 | -
TGTGCCTGGAGTAGTGGGCAAAAGGGCAATCAGCCCCAGCATTTT | CAWSSGQKGNQPQHF | TRBJ1-5 | TRBV30 | - | -
TGTGCCAGCTCACCAGGTGGAACAGTTGAAGCTTTCTTT | CASSPGGTVEAFF | TRBJ1-1 | TRBV18 | - | once
TGTGCCACCAGCAGAGAGGCGGCGGGAGGGGGAAATGAGCAGTTCTTC | CATSREAAGGGNEQFF | TRBJ2-1 | TRBV15 | TRBD2 | -
TGTGCCAGCAGTTTCCAGGGGGCCGGACAGCCGGACGCTTTCTTT | CASSFQGAGQPDAFF | TRBJ1-1 | TRBV28 | TRBD1 | -
TGCGCCAGCAGCCAAGATCAAGCGGGGGGGCCGGAAGATACGCAGTATTTT | CASSQDQAGGPEDTQYF | TRBJ2-3 | TRBV4-1 | TRBD2 | -
TGTGCCAGCAGTTCTCAGGGGGCGGTTGGCTACACCTTC | CASSSQGAVGYTF | TRBJ1-2 | TRBV6-5 | TRBD1 | -
TGTGCCAGCAGCTTCCCGGTCGTTATACAGAGAGAGACCCAGTACTTC | CASSFPVVIQRETQYF | TRBJ2-5 | TRBV5-8 | - | -
TGCGCCAGCAGCACACAGGGGACGCGTAATGAAAAACTGTTTTTT | CASSTQGTRNEKLFF | TRBJ1-4 | TRBV5-1 | TRBD1 | -
TGTGCCAGCAAAGGCGGGGGGGCCTACGAGCAGTACTTC | CASKGGGAYEQYF | TRBJ2-7 | TRBV2 | TRBD2 | -
TGCAGTGCTAGTGTGACAGGGGATGGCTACACCTTC | CSASVTGDGYTF | TRBJ1-2 | TRBV20-1 | TRBD1 | -
TGTGCCAGTAGTGCACAGAACTATGGCTACACCTTC | CASSAQNYGYTF | TRBJ1-2 | TRBV19 | - | -
TGTGCCAGCAGTGAGGGGGGGGACAGGGTCGGAGTTGCCTTC | CASSEGGDRVGVAF | TRBJ1-2 | TRBV25-1 | TRBD1 | -
TGTGCCAGCAGCTTAGGGGCGACAGGGTACCTTCCCGGGGCCAACGTCCTGACTTTC | CASSLGATGYLPGANVLTF | TRBJ2-6 | TRBV7-6 | TRBD1 | -
TGTGCCAGTAGTATAGGGGGCTGGCGAATTAGCACAGATACGCAGTATTTT | CASSIGGWRISTDTQYF | TRBJ2-3 | TRBV19 | - | -
TGTGCCAGTAGTAGTCGGGACAGAGCTAACTATGGCTACACCTTC | CASSSRDRANYGYTF | TRBJ1-2 | TRBV19 | TRBD1 | -
TGCGCCAGCAGCCAAGTTTCAGGGGCCCCCTATGGCTACACCTTC | CASSQVSGAPYGYTF | TRBJ1-2 | TRBV4-3 | - | -
TGTGCCAGCTCACCCCAGGGCGGGAGAGAGACCCAGTACTTC | CASSPQGGRETQYF | TRBJ2-5 | TRBV18 | TRBD2 | -
TGCGCCAGCAGGCCCCCCTCAACAGGGGCCATGAACACTGAAGCTTTCTTT | CASRPPSTGAMNTEAFF | TRBJ1-1 | TRBV5-1 | TRBD1 | -
TGTGCCTGGAGTTGGTTAGGAGCGGACGAGCAGTACTTC | CAWSWLGADEQYF | TRBJ2-7 | TRBV30 | - | -
TGTGCCAGCAGTGAAGGGCCCAGGGGCTATGGCTACACCTTC | CASSEGPRGYGYTF | TRBJ1-2 | TRBV2 | - | -
TGTGCCAGCAGGATAGGACAGGGTTATTCACCCCTCCACTTT | CASRIGQGYSPLHF | TRBJ1-6 | TRBV6-5 | TRBD1 | many
TGCGCCAGCAGCTCACGTAATACAGGGCCCGGGGAGCTGTTTTTT | CASSSRNTGPGELFF | TRBJ2-2 | TRBV5-1 | - | -
TGTGCCAGCAGGAGGGGGCTGGAGACCCAGTACTTC | CASRRGLETQYF | TRBJ2-5 | TRBV11-2 | TRBD1 | -
TGTGCCAGCAGCCGACGGGACAGGGTGGACTATGGCTACACCTTC | CASSRRDRVDYGYTF | TRBJ1-2 | TRBV7-9 | TRBD1 | once
TGTGCCAGCAGCTGGACTAGCGGGGTCCAAGAGACCCAGTACTTC | CASSWTSGVQETQYF | TRBJ2-5 | TRBV11-2 | TRBD2 | -
TGTGCCAGCAGTACCAGGAGGGCGGGGAACACCATATATTTT | CASSTRRAGNTIYF | TRBJ1-3 | TRBV28 | - | -
TGTGCCAGCACTCTCCCTCGGGGGGGGGCCAACGTCCTGACTTTC | CASTLPRGGANVLTF | TRBJ2-6 | TRBV27 | - | -
TGTGCCAGCGCAAGGGGCGCTGAAGCTTTCTTT | CASARGAEAFF | TRBJ1-1 | TRBV2 | - | -